The 3 T cell receptor beta chains presented below share a single source sample, sequenced in a study of chemoradiotherapy in HPV16-positive cancers (dated by TCRdb to 2021 to 2024). The protocol used for the library was the immunoSEQ multiplex PCR assay. The table was pulled from immuneACCESS by TCRdb, which kept in-frame rearrangements only. Such tables lose some clones; where checked, under half of the loss comes from unresolved V genes, and the rest has no known cause. The sample table records 30,000 to 35,000 clones; about nine tenths of these occur just once. Jointly, the top ten make up 3% to 4% of the sample. Specimen: blood, collected from a patient who underwent chemoradiotherapy. Every receptor here comes from a human donor with HPV-associated anogenital cancer.

The chain has TRBV7-9 and TRBJ2-2; a weak D match, TRBD1 (6 bases). In germline, CDR1 is SEHNR, CDR2 FQNEAQ (reference sequence). V lost 3 bases and J lost 1, with 15 bases in between. The CDR3 covers 17 residues. The CDR3 protein is CASSFPRQVMNTGELFF. DNA of the CDR3: TGTGCCAGCAGCTTTCCTAGACAGGTGATGAACACCGGGGAGCTGTTTTTT. The full variable domain, rest sourced from reference TRBV7-9 and TRBJ2-2, is DTGVSQNPRHKITKRGQNVTFRCDPISEHNRLYWYRQTLGQGPEFLTYFQNEAQLEKSRLLSDRFSAERPKGSFSTLEIQRTEQGDSAMYLCASSFPRQVMNTGELFFGEGSRLTVL.

The gene calls are TRBV25-1 and TRBJ2-5; D ambiguous. The CDR3 is 11 residues long. Per the germline V gene, CDR1 is MGHDK and CDR2 is SYGVNS. V shed 4 bases and J shed 5 bases, with 5 bases lying between them. The CDR3: CASSAPETQYF. The CDR3 DNA reads as TGTGCCAGCAGTGCCCCCGAGACCCAGTACTTC. Based on the CDR3 plus reference TRBV25-1 and TRBJ2-5, the full variable domain is EADIYQTPRYLVIGTGKKITLECSQTMGHDKMYWYQQDPGMELHLIHYSYGVNSTEKGDLSSESTVSRIRTEHFPLTLESARPSHTSQYLCASSAPETQYFGPGTRLLVL.

The chain couples TRBV6-1 to TRBJ1-4; D is uncertain. The CDR3 loop spans 12 amino acids. The germline CDR1 and CDR2 sequences are MNHNS and SASEGT. V was trimmed by 6 bases and J by 8 bases, leaving 10 bases between them. CDR3 DNA: TGTGCCAGCAGCTCTCACCGGGAAAAACTGTTTTTT. Protein: CASSSHREKLFF.